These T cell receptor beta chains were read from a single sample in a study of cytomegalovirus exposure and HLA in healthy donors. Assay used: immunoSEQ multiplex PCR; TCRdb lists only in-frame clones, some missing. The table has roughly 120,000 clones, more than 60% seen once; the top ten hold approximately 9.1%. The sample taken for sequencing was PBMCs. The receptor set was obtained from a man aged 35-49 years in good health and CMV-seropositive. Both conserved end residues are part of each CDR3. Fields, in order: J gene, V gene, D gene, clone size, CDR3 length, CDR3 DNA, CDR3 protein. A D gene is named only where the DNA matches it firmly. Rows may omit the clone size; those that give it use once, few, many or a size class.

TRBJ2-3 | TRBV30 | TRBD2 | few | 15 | TGTGCCTGGAGTGGTGGACTAGCGGAAACAGATACGCAGTATTTT | CAWSGGLAETDTQYF
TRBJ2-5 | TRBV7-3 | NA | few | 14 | TGTGCCAGCAGCTTAAGCGGGGGCGAAGAGACCCAGTACTTC | CASSLSGGEETQYF
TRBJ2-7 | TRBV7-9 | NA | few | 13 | TGTGCCAGCAGCTTAGATTTGGCAGGTGCTACGAACTTC | CASSLDLAGATNF
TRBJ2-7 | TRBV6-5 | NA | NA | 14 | TGTGCCAGCAGTTACAAGCGGCACTCCTACGAGCAGTACTTC | CASSYKRHSYEQYF
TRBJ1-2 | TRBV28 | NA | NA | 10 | TGTGCCAGCAGCGGCTATGGCTACACCTTC | CASSGYGYTF
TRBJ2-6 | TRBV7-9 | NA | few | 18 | TGTGCCAGCGACTACCCTTCTGGTCGCGACAGGGGGGCCAACGTCCTGACTTTC | CASDYPSGRDRGANVLTF
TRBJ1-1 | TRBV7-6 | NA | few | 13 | TGTGCCAGCAGCTTGGGGCAGAACACTGAAGCTTTCTTT | CASSLGQNTEAFF
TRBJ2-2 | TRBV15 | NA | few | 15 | TGTGCCACCAGCAGGGGGCAACGTGACACCGGGGAGCTGTTTTTT | CATSRGQRDTGELFF
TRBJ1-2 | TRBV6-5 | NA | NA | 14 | TGTGCCAGCAGTTACTCGATTAGGGGCTATGGCTACACCTTC | CASSYSIRGYGYTF
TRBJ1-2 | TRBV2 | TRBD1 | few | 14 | TGTGCCAGCAGTGGGGACAGGGGTAACTATGGCTACACCTTC | CASSGDRGNYGYTF
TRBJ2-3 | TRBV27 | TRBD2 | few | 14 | TGTGCCAGCAGCTATAGCGGGCGAGGGGATACGCAGTATTTT | CASSYSGRGDTQYF
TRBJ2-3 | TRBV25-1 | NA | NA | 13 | TGTGCCAGCAGTCCGACTGGCCCAGATACGCAGTATTTT | CASSPTGPDTQYF
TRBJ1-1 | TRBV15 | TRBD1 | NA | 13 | TGTGCCACCAGCATCCAGGGGGACACTGAAGCTTTCTTT | CATSIQGDTEAFF
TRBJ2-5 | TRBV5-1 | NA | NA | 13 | TGCGCCAGCAGCTTGTCCGGGATAGAGACCCAGTACTTC | CASSLSGIETQYF
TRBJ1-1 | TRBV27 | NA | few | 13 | TGTGCCAGCAGTTTTTTAGGGGGCACTGAAGCTTTCTTT | CASSFLGGTEAFF
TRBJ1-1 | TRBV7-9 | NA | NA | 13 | TGTGCCAGCAGCGTAACCAGGGACACTGAAGCTTTCTTT | CASSVTRDTEAFF
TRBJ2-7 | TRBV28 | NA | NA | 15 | TGTGCCAGCAGCCCGGAGGTTAGGAGCTCCTACGAGCAGTACTTC | CASSPEVRSSYEQYF
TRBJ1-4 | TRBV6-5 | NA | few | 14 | TGTGCCAGCGGGCCGGAGGCTAGCTTTGAAAAACTGTTTTTT | CASGPEASFEKLFF
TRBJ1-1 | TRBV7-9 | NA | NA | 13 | TGTGCCAGCAGCCTCGACGGGGGCACTGAAGCTTTCTTT | CASSLDGGTEAFF
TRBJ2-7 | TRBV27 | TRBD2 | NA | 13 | TGTGCCAGCAGGGGACTAGCGGGACTCGAGCAGTACTTC | CASRGLAGLEQYF
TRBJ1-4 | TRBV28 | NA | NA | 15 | TGTGCCAGCAGTTTCGTCCACGAATCTGGACCCCAGGGAACTTTT | CASSFVHESGPQGTF
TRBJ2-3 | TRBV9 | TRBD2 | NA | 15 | TGTGCCAGCAGCCCTAGCGGGAGACTGGCAGATACGCAGTATTTT | CASSPSGRLADTQYF
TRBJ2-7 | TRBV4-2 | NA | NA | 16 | TGTGCCAGCAGCCAGGCGATGTCGTGGGGGGTCTACGAGCAGTACTTC | CASSQAMSWGVYEQYF
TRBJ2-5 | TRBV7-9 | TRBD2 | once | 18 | TGTGCCAGCAGCCCGGGACTAGCGGGGGGCCCCTTTGCGGAGACCCAGTACTTC | CASSPGLAGGPFAETQYF
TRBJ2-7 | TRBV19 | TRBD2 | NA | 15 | TGTGCCAGTAGAGAGCTGGCTAGCGGGGGGGACGAGCAGTACTTC | CASRELASGGDEQYF
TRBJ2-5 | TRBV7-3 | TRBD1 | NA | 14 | TGTGCCAGCAGCCTAGGGGACAGGGTTCAGACCCAGTACTTC | CASSLGDRVQTQYF
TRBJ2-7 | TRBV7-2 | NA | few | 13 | TGTGCCAGCAGCTACGGACAGTACTACGAGCAGTACTTC | CASSYGQYYEQYF
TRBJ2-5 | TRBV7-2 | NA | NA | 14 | TGTGCCAGCAGCTTAAGGGGCAGGGTGGAGACCCAGTACTTC | CASSLRGRVETQYF
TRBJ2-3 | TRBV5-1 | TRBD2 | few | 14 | TGCGCCAGCACCGCGGGGGGTTCCACAGATACGCAGTATTTT | CASTAGGSTDTQYF
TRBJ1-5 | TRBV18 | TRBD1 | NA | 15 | TGTGCCAGCTCACTCGGGACAGGGGGGGATCAGCCCCAGCATTTT | CASSLGTGGDQPQHF
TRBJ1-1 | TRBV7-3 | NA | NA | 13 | TGTGCCAGCAGCTTACAGCAGGACACTGAAGCTTTCTTT | CASSLQQDTEAFF
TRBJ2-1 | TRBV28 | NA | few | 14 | TGTGCCAGCAAGGTGGCGGGCGGCTACAATGAGCAGTTCTTC | CASKVAGGYNEQFF
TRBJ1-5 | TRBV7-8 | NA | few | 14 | TGTGCCAGCAGCCGCCGGGACAACAATCAGCCCCAGCATTTT | CASSRRDNNQPQHF
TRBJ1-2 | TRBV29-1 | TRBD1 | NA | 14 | TGCAGCGTTGCCCTCGGGACAGGTGGTTATGGCTACACCTTC | CSVALGTGGYGYTF
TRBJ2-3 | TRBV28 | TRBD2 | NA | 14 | TGTGCCAGCAGTCTAGCGGGATCGGTGGATACGCAGTATTTT | CASSLAGSVDTQYF
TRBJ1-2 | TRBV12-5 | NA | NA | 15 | TGTGCTAGTGGTTTGGCCCCAGGACAAGCCTATGGCTACACCTTC | CASGLAPGQAYGYTF
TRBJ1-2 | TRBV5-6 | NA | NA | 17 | TGTGCCAGCAGCACTTCGACAAGTCCGATGGTTGGATATGGCTACGCCTTC | CASSTSTSPMVGYGYAF
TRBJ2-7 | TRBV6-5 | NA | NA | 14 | TGTGCCAGCAGTTACTTGGGCAGGTCCAACGAGCAGTACTTC | CASSYLGRSNEQYF
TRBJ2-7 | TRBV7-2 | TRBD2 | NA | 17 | TGTGCCAGCAGCTTATGGGGAGGACTAGCGGGGGCCTACGAGCAGTACTTC | CASSLWGGLAGAYEQYF
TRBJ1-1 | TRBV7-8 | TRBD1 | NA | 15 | TGTGCCAGCAGCTCTAGACAGGGTCGAGACACTGAAGCTTTCTTT | CASSSRQGRDTEAFF
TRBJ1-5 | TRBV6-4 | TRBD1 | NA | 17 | TGTGCCAGCAGTGACGTAGATCTCAGGGGGCCGGGTCAGCCCCAGCATTTT | CASSDVDLRGPGQPQHF
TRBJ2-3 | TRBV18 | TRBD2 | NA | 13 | TGTGCCAGCTCGCCTAGCGGGATGGATACGCAGTATTTT | CASSPSGMDTQYF
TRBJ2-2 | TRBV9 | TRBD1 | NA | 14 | TGTGCCAGCACCCCTGGGACAGTCACCGGGGAGCTGTTTTTT | CASTPGTVTGELFF
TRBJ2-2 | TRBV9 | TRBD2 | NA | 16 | TGTGCCAGCAGCCTAAACCCTAGCGGGAGCGCCGGGGAGCTGTTTTTT | CASSLNPSGSAGELFF
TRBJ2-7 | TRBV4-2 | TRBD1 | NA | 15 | TGTGCCAGCAGCCAGGGCCGGGACAGGGGCTACGAGCAGTACTTC | CASSQGRDRGYEQYF
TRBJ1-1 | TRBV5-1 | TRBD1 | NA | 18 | TGCGCCAGCAGCTTGGCCGGACAGGGCCGGGGGATGAACACTGAAGCTTTCTTT | CASSLAGQGRGMNTEAFF
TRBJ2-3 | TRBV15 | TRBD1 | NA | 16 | TGTGCCACCAGCAGAGATCCCCAAGGGGGCGCAGATACGCAGTATTTT | CATSRDPQGGADTQYF
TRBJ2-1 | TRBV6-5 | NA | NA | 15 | TGTGCCAGCAGTTACCAACTAAGCTCCTACAATGAGCAGTTCTTC | CASSYQLSSYNEQFF
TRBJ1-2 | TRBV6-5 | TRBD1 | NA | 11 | TGTGCCACAGGGGGGATATGGGGCTACACCTTC | CATGGIWGYTF
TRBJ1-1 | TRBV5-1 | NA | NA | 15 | TGCGCCAGCAGCTTAATGTCAGAGGATGCCGCTGAAGCTTTCTTT | CASSLMSEDAAEAFF
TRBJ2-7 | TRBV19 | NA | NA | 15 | TGTGCCAGTAGTATAACGTATGGCCCGTACTACGAGCAGTACTTC | CASSITYGPYYEQYF